This T cell receptor beta chain emerged from a study of blood T cells in healthy people across ages. Study-wide points: Estimates of total diversity, which came from one million sequenced T cells, were considered to be underestimates.

With regard to this clonotype: Its antigen remains unknown.

Those donating, healthy Caucasian individuals from Russia, were aged roughly 6 to 100. PBMCs numbering at least 6.5 million were isolated per sample. There are 14 residues in the CDR3. The germline gives CDR1 LGHNA, CDR2 YSLEER. For the second PCR, which ran for roughly 7 to 11 cycles, a sample-barcoded 5' primer and a J-beta primer mix were used. At least 2.5 million CDR3-containing paired-end reads were obtained per sample. TCRdb reprocessed the 5' RACE reads with MiXCR, giving one entry per CDR3 protein. Counted here are about 380,000 distinct CDR3 sequences, roughly half occurring once; the ten biggest clones make up under 60%.

The sequencing sample was made of blood. The receptor comes from a man between 60 and 70 years old in good health. The chain is built from TRBV4-3 and TRBJ2-1, with a weak D call TRBD2 (5 bases). The J call may be wrong; the DNA end is better matched by TRBJ2-7. In DNA form, the CDR3 reads TGCGCCAGCAGCCAAGATCTGCGGGTGGGCGAGCAGTACTTC. Its protein is CASSQDLRVGEQYF.